These 31 T cell receptor beta chains came from one sample sequenced in a study of beta chain features in type 1 diabetes (dated by TCRdb to 2016 to 2018). The library was made by the immunoSEQ multiplex PCR assay. The entire isolated RNA was reverse transcribed using the High Capacity cDNA Reverse Transcription Kit, and thus expressed TCRB transcripts were sequenced. TCRdb took over this immuneACCESS table, retaining in-frame rearrangements with V and J assigned. Such tables are incomplete; in checked studies, under half of the missing clones stem from an unresolved V gene, and the remainder is unexplained. Within this sample are roughly 140,000 clones, with 11% of them counted one time only. About 1.9% of the sample is in the top ten clones. The sample was central memory CD4+ T cells from blood. The receptors stem from a man between 18 and 29 years old in good health.

This clone showed up many times. The V call is TRBV10-3, the J call TRBJ2-6; D is uncertain. This CDR3 is built from 14 residues. CDR1 ENHRY and CDR2 SYGVKD come from the germline V gene. V lost 3 bases and J 0 bases, leaving 3 bases between the germline ends. CDR3: CAISESSGANVLTF. For the CDR3, the DNA is TGTGCCATCAGTGAAAGCTCTGGGGCCAACGTCCTGACTTTC.

V is TRBV29-1 and J is TRBJ2-7, with TRBD1 identical over 10 bases. V was clipped by 5 bases and J by 7 bases; unmatched bases: 5. The CDR3 has 12 residues. Germline V CDR1 and CDR2: SQVTM, ANQGSEA. CDR3 region: CSVTRDRGEQYF. CDR3 in DNA: TGCAGCGTTACCCGGGACAGGGGAGAGCAGTACTTC.

A few counts support this clone. V and J are TRBV30 and TRBJ1-6; D may be TRBD1 (6 bases). Germline V gene data show CDR1 as GTSNPN and CDR2 as SVGIG (reference sequence). The V gene lost 2 bases and the J gene lost 6 bases, with 14 bases spanning the gap. CDR3 length: 15 residues. The CDR3 DNA sequence: TGTGCCTGGAGTACCACCGGACAGCTTAATTCACCCCTCCACTTT. Its translation: CAWSTTGQLNSPLHF.

The CDR3 sequence: CSVVVGGSSYNEQFF. DNA for the CDR3: TGCAGCGTTGTAGTCGGCGGGAGCTCCTACAATGAGCAGTTCTTC. The rearrangement joins TRBV29-1 to TRBJ2-1, with 7 positions matching TRBD2. The CDR3 has 15 residues. CDR1 SQVTM and CDR2 ANQGSEA come from the germline V gene. The V and J ends lost 4 bases and 0 bases, in that order; junction bases with no gene match: 6.

This clone has a handful of counts. The chain uses TRBV19 and TRBJ1-2, with D maybe TRBD1 (6 bases). CDR1 is LNHDA, CDR2 SQIVND, per germline (reference sequence). V was pared by 3 bases and J by 4 bases, with 15 bases between. The CDR3 is made up of 15 amino acids. The CDR3 sequence is CASSMATGLGYGYTF. CDR3 DNA: TGTGCCAGTAGTATGGCGACAGGTCTCGGCTATGGCTACACCTTC. Filled out from reference TRBV19 and TRBJ1-2, the complete variable domain reads DGGITQSPKYLFRKEGQNVTLSCEQNLNHDAMYWYRQDPGQGLRLIYYSQIVNDFQKGDIAEGYSVSREKKESFPLTVTSAQKNPTAFYLCASSMATGLGYGYTFGSGTRLTVV.

This clone was counted a few times. The chain employs TRBV5-1 and TRBJ2-1, with 10 bases that match TRBD1. CDR3 length: 14 residues. J lost 10 bases, V lost 3 bases, and 7 bases had no gene match. Germline values: CDR1 SGHRS, CDR2 YFSETQ. The CDR3 here is CASSSGTGVGEQFF. The CDR3 region has the DNA TGCGCCAGCAGCTCGGGGACAGGGGTCGGCGAGCAGTTCTTC.

This clone was seen more than once but under ten times. The V gene is TRBV7-2, the J gene TRBJ2-5; D unclear. This CDR3 is 13 amino acids long. Germline V gene sequence: CDR1 SGHTA, CDR2 FQGNSA. V was clipped by 5 bases and J by 5 bases, with 12 bases between them. The CDR3 DNA reads as TGTGCCAGCAGCCCTGCCAACGACGAGACCCAGTACTTC. Translation gives CASSPANDETQYF.

V is TRBV29-1 and J is TRBJ2-5, with D uncertain. The CDR3 length is 13 residues. The V and J ends lost 4 bases and 4 bases respectively, with 13 bases between them. Per germline, CDR1 SQVTM and CDR2 ANQGSEA. The CDR3 loop reads CSVGAYRVETQYF. The CDR3, as DNA: TGCAGCGTTGGGGCCTACAGAGTAGAGACCCAGTACTTC.

V and J are TRBV29-1 and TRBJ2-4; the match to TRBD2 covers 15 bases. CDR1 is SQVTM and CDR2 is ANQGSEA in the germline V gene. Germline trimming cut 7 bases from V and 3 bases from J; bases unmatched to any gene: 7. The CDR3 extends over 16 amino acids. CDR3 nucleotides: TGCAGCGCTGCCGGGACTAGCGGGAGGAGCAAAAACATTCAGTACTTC. Protein: CSAAGTSGRSKNIQYF.

This clone appeared a few times. This chain links TRBV19 with TRBJ2-7; 8 nucleotides agree with TRBD1. Trimming at V came to 10 bases and at J to 3 bases, leaving 11 bases not matched to a gene. Germline lookup yields CDR1 LNHDA and CDR2 SQIVND (reference sequence). CDR3 length equals 14 residues. CDR3 amino acids: CATRRPGQVYEQYF. In DNA, the CDR3 is TGTGCCACCCGAAGACCGGGACAGGTCTACGAGCAGTACTTC. The whole variable domain, filled in from reference TRBV19 and TRBJ2-7, reads DGGITQSPKYLFRKEGQNVTLSCEQNLNHDAMYWYRQDPGQGLRLIYYSQIVNDFQKGDIAEGYSVSREKKESFPLTVTSAQKNPTAFYLCATRRPGQVYEQYFGPGTRLTVT.

V and J are TRBV19 and TRBJ2-4; no reliable D call. The CDR3 runs 11 residues. V dropped 3 bases and J dropped 6 bases, with 3 bases sitting between them. Germline V gene sequence: CDR1 LNHDA, CDR2 SQIVND (reference sequence). DNA of the CDR3: TGTGCCAGTAGTATGGGAAACATTCAGTACTTC. The encoded protein is CASSMGNIQYF. The full variable domain, completed using reference TRBV19 and TRBJ2-4, is DGGITQSPKYLFRKEGQNVTLSCEQNLNHDAMYWYRQDPGQGLRLIYYSQIVNDFQKGDIAEGYSVSREKKESFPLTVTSAQKNPTAFYLCASSMGNIQYFGAGTRLSVL.

There are a few counts of this clone. V and J are TRBV28 and TRBJ2-3; 8 bases agree with TRBD2. This CDR3 is built from 16 residues. Germline V CDR1 and CDR2: MDHEN, SYDVKM. J gave up 2 bases and V 6 bases, and 10 bases lay outside the gene matches. CDR3 nucleotide sequence: TGTGCCAGCAGAGCACGAGCGGGGGTAACCACAGATACGCAGTATTTT. As protein: CASRARAGVTTDTQYF.

This clone has only a few counts. The rearrangement joins TRBV4-2 to TRBJ2-7, with 9 positions matching TRBD2. Germline assignment: CDR1 LGHNA and CDR2 YNFKEQ. Losses at the gene ends were 1 base for V and 5 bases for J; bases not matched to a gene: 24. The CDR3 covers 21 residues. DNA of the CDR3: TGTGCCAGCAGCCAAGTGGAGTGGAGGCCTAGCGGGGAGGGCGTTCGGAACGAGCAGTACTTC. Its translation is CASSQVEWRPSGEGVRNEQYF.

The CDR3: CASSQDRGTSLGETQYF. In DNA, the CDR3 is TGTGCCAGCAGCCAAGATCGGGGGACTAGCTTGGGAGAGACCCAGTACTTC. This chain connects TRBV14 to TRBJ2-5; the match to TRBD2 covers 9 bases. V dropped 0 bases and J dropped 4; count of bases not matched to a gene: 9. This CDR3 is 17 amino acids long. Germline V CDR1 and CDR2: SGHDN, FVKESK.

This CDR3 is CASSPGGLASYEQYF. The CDR3 DNA follows: TGTGCCAGCAGCCCGGGGGGACTAGCATCCTACGAGCAGTACTTC. The chain links TRBV4-2 to TRBJ2-7; 9 nucleotides agree with TRBD2. The V gene's germline CDR1 is LGHNA and CDR2 YNFKEQ. The CDR3 is 15 residues long. Trimming at V came to 4 bases and at J to 1 base, leaving 5 bases not matched to a gene.

V is TRBV5-6 and J is TRBJ1-2; 9 bases map to TRBD1. Per the germline V gene, CDR1 is SGHDT and CDR2 is YYEEEE. The CDR3 consists of 16 residues. V gave up 4 bases and J gave up 7 bases; unmatched junction bases: 14. The chain's CDR3 is CASSLLTGQGLSGYTF. DNA of the CDR3: TGTGCCAGCAGCCTCCTAACAGGACAGGGGCTCTCTGGCTACACCTTC.

The chain combines TRBV25-1 with TRBJ2-1; 9 bases map to TRBD1. This CDR3 has 13 residues. The junction had 2 bases not matched to a gene; V was cut back by 3 bases and J by 8 bases. The germline V gene encodes CDR1 MGHDK and CDR2 SYGVNS. In DNA, the CDR3 is TGTGCCAGCAGTGACGACAGGGGGTATGAGCAGTTCTTC. It specifies CASSDDRGYEQFF.

There are a few counts of this clone. This rearrangement joins TRBV9 to TRBJ2-3, with D perhaps TRBD1 (5 bases). Germline CDR1 SGDLS, CDR2 YYNGEE. The germline V and J ends were trimmed by 4 bases and 4 bases, with 10 bases remaining between them. This CDR3 contains 13 residues. CDR3 nucleotide sequence: TGTGCCAGCAGCCTCCAAGGGGCAGATACGCAGTATTTT. This gives the protein CASSLQGADTQYF.

In this sample, this clone turned up a few times. The V call is TRBV7-3, the J call TRBJ2-2; TRBD2 aligns across 10 bases. From germline, CDR1 is SGHTA and CDR2 FQGTGA. The V gene end was trimmed by 6 bases and the J gene end by 4 bases; junction bases not matched to a gene: 8. The CDR3 contains 16 residues. CDR3 in DNA: TGTGCCAGCAGGGGACCGGGACTAGCGAGCACCGGGGAGCTGTTTTTT. Amino acid sequence: CASRGPGLASTGELFF.

A few counts support this clone. V gene TRBV5-1 combines with J gene TRBJ2-7; D tentatively fits TRBD1 or TRBD2 (5 bases each). V was trimmed by 1 base and J by 6 bases, leaving 17 bases between them. The V gene's germline CDR1 is SGHRS and CDR2 YFSETQ. The CDR3 length is 15 residues. This chain's CDR3 is CASSLSGGLPGEQYF. CDR3 sequence (DNA): TGCGCCAGCAGCTTGAGTGGGGGTTTGCCTGGCGAGCAGTACTTC.

This clone was counted a few times. Other DNA variants within this sample encode the same CDR3. The rearrangement joins TRBV29-1 to TRBJ1-5; 7 bases line up with TRBD1. CDR1 SQVTM and CDR2 ANQGSEA come from the germline V gene. The CDR3 has 13 residues. V trimming: 1 base; J trimming: 4 bases; junction bases outside the gene matches: 1. CDR3 protein: CSVEGTGNQPQHF. The CDR3 DNA reads TGCAGCGTTGAAGGGACAGGTAATCAGCCCCAGCATTTT.

This chain connects TRBV28 to TRBJ2-5; D is uncertain. Trimming left V 7 bases short and J 3 bases short, with 12 bases between. Looked up from germline, CDR1 is MDHEN and CDR2 is SYDVKM. CDR3 length: 13 amino acids. The CDR3 here is CASTTIKEETQYF. CDR3 in DNA: TGTGCCAGCACCACCATAAAAGAAGAGACCCAGTACTTC.

This clone has just a few counts. This chain connects TRBV28 to TRBJ2-1; D perhaps matches TRBD2 (6 bases). This CDR3 comprises 15 residues. Trimming cost V 5 bases and J 2 bases, with 13 bases left between them. Looked up from germline, CDR1 is MDHEN and CDR2 is SYDVKM. CDR3 DNA: TGTGCCAGCAGTCTCCGACTAGGGACCTACAATGAGCAGTTCTTC. Amino acid sequence: CASSLRLGTYNEQFF.

This clone showed up just a few times. This chain connects TRBV5-1 to TRBJ1-3; D not resolved. Trimming left V 4 bases short and J 4 bases short, with 15 bases between. There are 15 residues in the CDR3. Germline loops: CDR1 SGHRS, CDR2 YFSETQ. CDR3 coding DNA: TGCGCCAGCAGCCCCGACGGTCCGAGAGGAAACACCATATATTTT. It codes for CASSPDGPRGNTIYF.

This rearrangement joins TRBV7-3 to TRBJ1-1; 8 nucleotides match TRBD1. Trimming took 6 bases from V and 8 from J; bases not matched to a gene: 14. CDR1 and CDR2 from the germline V gene are SGHTA and FQGTGA. This CDR3 is built from 15 residues. The CDR3 region has the DNA TGTGCCAGCAGTTACGCCCCCCAGGGGGCAGGAGAAGCTTTCTTT. Translating gives CASSYAPQGAGEAFF.

The chain employs TRBV14 and TRBJ1-2; D remains unclear. Germline values: CDR1 SGHDN, CDR2 FVKESK. V lost 0 bases and J lost 2, with 13 bases in between. The CDR3 sequence is 16 residues long. This CDR3 is CASSQDPRNRNYGYTF. The CDR3 nucleotides read TGTGCCAGCAGCCAAGATCCGCGAAACCGAAACTATGGCTACACCTTC.

There are a few counts of this clone. V is TRBV9 and J is TRBJ2-7, with TRBD1 matching over 8 bases. In germline, CDR1 is SGDLS, CDR2 YYNGEE. The CDR3 is 14 residues long. The ends lost 5 bases at V and 0 bases at J; junction bases unmatched: 4. The CDR3 reads CASSRTGSSYEQYF. Here the CDR3 DNA reads TGTGCCAGCAGTCGGACAGGGTCCTCCTACGAGCAGTACTTC.

The chain has TRBV9 and TRBJ1-1; 7 nucleotides agree with TRBD1. The trim removed 4 bases at V and 5 bases at J, leaving 5 bases unmatched. CDR1 and CDR2 (germline): SGDLS, YYNGEE. The CDR3 is 13 residues long. The chain's CDR3 is CASSPRGGTEAFF. As DNA, the CDR3 is TGTGCCAGCAGCCCCAGGGGGGGGACTGAAGCTTTCTTT.

The genes are TRBV15 and TRBJ1-6; D unclear. Germline V gene lookup returns CDR1 LNHNV and CDR2 YYDKDF (reference sequence). The ends were cut back, 0 bases at V and 10 bases at J, with 22 bases in the middle. This CDR3 is 18 amino acids long. The CDR3 nucleotides are TGTGCCACCAGCAGAGAGGCTACTCGGCGGTTATTCGGCTCACCCCTCCACTTT. Its protein is CATSREATRRLFGSPLHF.

This clone was seen only a few times. The CDR3, as DNA: TGCAGCGGGGGGACAGGGGTCGACGAGCAGTACTTC. Translated: CSGGTGVDEQYF. The V call is TRBV29-1, the J call TRBJ2-7; 10 bases align to TRBD1. V lost 7 bases, J lost 5 bases, and 5 bases stayed unmatched. The CDR3 has 12 amino acids. Germline V lookup: CDR1 SQVTM, CDR2 ANQGSEA.

The J gene is TRBJ2-3, the V gene TRBV11-1; TRBD1 aligns across 7 bases. The junction had 4 bases not matched to a gene; V was cut back by 3 bases and J by 4 bases. The CDR3 loop spans 14 amino acids. Germline V lookup: CDR1 SGHAT, CDR2 FQDESV (reference sequence). The CDR3 nucleotides are TGTGCCAGCAGCTTGAGGGGGCCTGCAGATACGCAGTATTTT. Protein: CASSLRGPADTQYF.